These T cell receptor beta chains were read from a single sample in a study of OX40 agonist ivuxolimab in advanced cancers. Data came from immunoSEQ multiplex PCR; TCRdb stores just in-frame clones and leaves some out. This table has about 32,000 clones, roughly 87% appearing once. The sequences come from CD4+ or CD8+ T cells sorted from blood, collected in a trial of the OX40 agonist ivuxolimab. Receptors originate from an adult with an advanced solid tumor such as melanoma, head and neck, liver or kidney cancer. Each CDR3 is given without its conserved first and last residue. Only part of the rows carry a size: once, few, many, or a class if the clone is expanded.

clone_size: .
v_call: TRBV4-2
cdr3_aa: ASSQEDGGALYGYT

clone_size: .
v_call: TRBV7-9
cdr3_aa: AVRDAGEVDGYT

clone_size: many
v_call: TRBV5-4
cdr3_aa: ASSLAESDTQY

clone_size: .
v_call: TRBV5-1
cdr3_aa: ASSLGQGSTDTQY

clone_size: .
v_call: TRBV13
cdr3_aa: ASSSGTGSYEQY

clone_size: .
v_call: TRBV19
cdr3_aa: ASSQGASNYNEQF

clone_size: .
v_call: TRBV5-4
cdr3_aa: ASTPGTAGDTQY

clone_size: .
v_call: TRBV7-6
cdr3_aa: ASSRGQGLYNEQF

clone_size: .
v_call: TRBV30
cdr3_aa: ACQGANTGELF

clone_size: .
v_call: TRBV11-2
cdr3_aa: ASSSEKLAGGPETQY

clone_size: .
v_call: TRBV2
cdr3_aa: ASRVSRGLETQY

clone_size: .
v_call: TRBV4-1
cdr3_aa: ASSQVAGTTTPSSTDTQY

clone_size: .
v_call: TRBV19
cdr3_aa: ASSITQGSYEQY

clone_size: .
v_call: TRBV5-1
cdr3_aa: ASSPEGGRYYEQY

clone_size: once
v_call: TRBV4-1
cdr3_aa: ASSQGRGPSYEQY

clone_size: .
v_call: TRBV9
cdr3_aa: ASSVEGDPKQPQH

clone_size: .
v_call: TRBV4-1
cdr3_aa: ASSQDHETYEQY

clone_size: .
v_call: TRBV4-1
cdr3_aa: ASSRTPGTGGLYEQY

clone_size: .
v_call: TRBV13
cdr3_aa: ASSFTGNTEAF

clone_size: .
v_call: TRBV7-3
cdr3_aa: ASSLGSRFAYEQY

clone_size: .
v_call: TRBV30
cdr3_aa: AWTAVVGELF

clone_size: few
v_call: TRBV2
cdr3_aa: ASSEGRQGELFPDTQY

clone_size: .
v_call: TRBV7-2
cdr3_aa: ASSYTTENTEAF

clone_size: .
v_call: TRBV19
cdr3_aa: ASSIVPGNTGELF

clone_size: .
v_call: TRBV4-1
cdr3_aa: ASSQDIGQGITGELF

clone_size: .
v_call: TRBV5-6
cdr3_aa: ASSLGGGFQPQH

clone_size: .
v_call: TRBV30
cdr3_aa: AWSFGQGLLYGYT

clone_size: .
v_call: TRBV9
cdr3_aa: ASSAGGVHEQY

clone_size: .
v_call: TRBV7-6
cdr3_aa: ASSTRDNYNEQF

clone_size: .
v_call: TRBV28
cdr3_aa: ASSGPGTSLSTDTQY

clone_size: .
v_call: TRBV9
cdr3_aa: ASSVVGSEDEQY

clone_size: .
v_call: TRBV5-6
cdr3_aa: ASSSTSWGQHYEQY

clone_size: .
v_call: TRBV7-9
cdr3_aa: ASSKTSGGNYEQY

clone_size: .
v_call: TRBV4-1
cdr3_aa: ASSQGWGPSGYT

clone_size: .
v_call: TRBV5-1
cdr3_aa: ASSFQETQY

clone_size: .
v_call: TRBV2
cdr3_aa: ASRAGTVAGNTIY

clone_size: .
v_call: TRBV7-9
cdr3_aa: ASSTPQVGGQGHSNEQF

clone_size: .
v_call: TRBV7-9
cdr3_aa: ASSLPVLGASFEKLF

clone_size: .
v_call: TRBV30
cdr3_aa: AWTLAGGYEQY

clone_size: .
v_call: TRBV6-5
cdr3_aa: ASSYEGDSPLH

clone_size: .
v_call: TRBV27
cdr3_aa: ASSPDRGRGYEQY

clone_size: .
v_call: TRBV11-3
cdr3_aa: ASSSQGAQEAF

clone_size: .
v_call: TRBV29-1
cdr3_aa: SVEVPAEGSEAF

clone_size: .
v_call: TRBV11-2
cdr3_aa: ASSLESLGSEKLF

clone_size: .
v_call: TRBV10-1
cdr3_aa: ASSGLGKDSINEQY

clone_size: .
v_call: TRBV27
cdr3_aa: ASSLSLDRATGEQY

clone_size: .
v_call: TRBV18
cdr3_aa: ASSPSGGEAF